The source of this T cell receptor (beta chain) is a study of shared T cell receptors in the human thymus. Profiled with immunoSEQ multiplex PCR; TCRdb holds only in-frame clones, not every one. Of approximately 400,000 clones listed, roughly 94% are singletons. Trimming removed 0 bases from V and 0 bases from J; junction bases left unmatched: 2. Germline V gives CDR1 SGHNT, CDR2 YYREEE (reference sequence). The CDR3 has 16 residues. The sequenced sample consisted of thymocytes. The chain is built from TRBV5-4 and TRBJ2-2; TRBD1 matches at 7 bases. This TCR came from a human donor. Written as DNA, the CDR3 is TGTGCCAGCAGCTTGGAGACAGGGCCGAACACCGGGGAGCTGTTTTTT. This gives the protein CASSLETGPNTGELFF.